Listed below are T cell receptor beta chains from one sample, sequenced in a study of blood T cell repertoires in COVID-19. TCRdb's copy holds only in-frame clones and misses some; the assay was immunoSEQ multiplex PCR. Here the sample spans over 90,000 clones, around 87% being singletons. Sequencing used peripheral blood. These receptors were obtained from a human donor in a cohort sampled during active COVID-19. Both conserved end residues are part of each CDR3. D genes are given only for firm matches. Clone size, where shown, is once, few, many, or a class for clones that have expanded.

D: TRBD1
size: -
J: TRBJ1-2
V: TRBV4-1
length: 13
CDR3: CASSQGQGYGYTF
DNA: TGCGCCAGCAGCCAAGGACAGGGCTATGGCTACACCTTC

D: -
size: -
J: TRBJ1-2
V: TRBV7-2
length: 17
CDR3: CASSLGRGTFRNYGYTF
DNA: TGTGCCAGCAGCTTAGGGAGGGGAACTTTTAGGAACTATGGCTACACCTTC

D: -
size: -
J: TRBJ2-3
V: TRBV24-1
length: 14
CDR3: CATSGPGGSRSKYF
DNA: TGTGCCACCAGTGGCCCTGGGGGGAGCCGCTCGAAGTATTTT

D: -
size: -
J: TRBJ2-2
V: TRBV9
length: 15
CDR3: CASSPGSGNTGELFF
DNA: TGTGCCAGCAGCCCGGGAAGCGGAAACACCGGGGAGCTGTTTTTT

D: TRBD1
size: -
J: TRBJ1-2
V: TRBV6-5
length: 13
CDR3: CASTGGANYGYTF
DNA: TGTGCCAGCACAGGGGGAGCTAACTATGGCTACACCTTC

D: -
size: -
J: TRBJ1-1
V: TRBV19
length: 15
CDR3: CASSIWGRMNTEAFF
DNA: TGTGCCAGTAGTATATGGGGCAGAATGAACACTGAAGCTTTCTTT

D: TRBD1
size: -
J: TRBJ2-2
V: TRBV6-4
length: 16
CDR3: CASSRQGESNTGELFF
DNA: TGTGCCAGCAGTCGACAGGGAGAATCGAACACCGGGGAGCTGTTTTTT

D: TRBD2
size: -
J: TRBJ2-1
V: TRBV12-5
length: 16
CDR3: CASESVGEGRYNEQFF
DNA: TGTGCTAGTGAATCCGTCGGGGAGGGTCGCTACAATGAGCAGTTCTTC

D: -
size: -
J: TRBJ2-1
V: TRBV4-1
length: 15
CDR3: CASSQEFSRGNEQFF
DNA: TGCGCCAGCAGCCAAGAGTTTAGCCGGGGCAATGAGCAGTTCTTC

D: -
size: -
J: TRBJ2-4
V: TRBV2
length: 14
CDR3: CASSEGRLGNIQYF
DNA: TGTGCCAGCAGTGAAGGCCGCCTCGGAAACATTCAGTACTTC

D: TRBD1
size: -
J: TRBJ1-2
V: TRBV6-6
length: 16
CDR3: CASSRRSGTGNYGYTF
DNA: TGTGCCAGCAGTCGACGGTCTGGGACAGGGAATTATGGCTACACCTTC

D: -
size: once
J: TRBJ2-5
V: TRBV19
length: 16
CDR3: CASSPSLPAGRETQYF
DNA: TGTGCCAGTAGTCCCTCCCTCCCCGCAGGGCGAGAGACCCAGTACTTC

D: TRBD2
size: -
J: TRBJ2-7
V: TRBV10-3
length: 13
CDR3: CAITSGSKYEQYF
DNA: TGTGCCATCACCAGCGGGAGCAAATACGAGCAGTACTTC

D: -
size: -
J: TRBJ2-3
V: TRBV7-9
length: 12
CDR3: CASSSEADTQYF
DNA: TGTGCCAGCAGCTCAGAAGCAGATACGCAGTATTTT

D: -
size: -
J: TRBJ1-2
V: TRBV5-1
length: 13
CDR3: CASSFEGPYGYTF
DNA: TGCGCCAGCAGCTTTGAGGGCCCCTATGGCTACACCTTC

D: -
size: -
J: TRBJ2-2
V: TRBV6-5
length: 12
CDR3: CASTVNTGELFF
DNA: TGTGCCAGCACAGTGAACACCGGGGAGCTGTTTTTT

D: -
size: -
J: TRBJ2-5
V: TRBV7-2
length: 13
CDR3: CASSLVFQETQYF
DNA: TGTGCCAGCAGCTTAGTCTTCCAAGAGACCCAGTACTTC

D: TRBD2
size: -
J: TRBJ2-1
V: TRBV7-9
length: 18
CDR3: CASSLALVGTRDNNEQFF
DNA: TGTGCCAGCAGCTTAGCGTTGGTAGGGACTAGGGACAACAATGAGCAGTTCTTC

D: -
size: -
J: TRBJ2-1
V: TRBV7-3
length: 15
CDR3: CASSLKGDSYNEQFF
DNA: TGTGCCAGCAGCTTAAAAGGAGACAGCTACAATGAGCAGTTCTTC

D: TRBD1
size: -
J: TRBJ1-2
V: TRBV5-1
length: 14
CDR3: CASSPTGADYGYTF
DNA: TGCGCCAGCAGCCCCACAGGGGCCGACTATGGCTACACCTTC

D: -
size: -
J: TRBJ2-1
V: TRBV9
length: 16
CDR3: CASSVSGVGSYNEQFF
DNA: TGTGCCAGCAGCGTTTCGGGAGTAGGTTCCTACAATGAGCAGTTCTTC

D: TRBD1
size: -
J: TRBJ2-7
V: TRBV18
length: 14
CDR3: CASSPGQGNYEQYF
DNA: TGTGCCAGCTCACCGGGACAGGGTAACTACGAGCAGTACTTC

D: -
size: -
J: TRBJ1-6
V: TRBV12-3/TRBV12-4
length: 13
CDR3: CASSPEGDSPLHF
DNA: TGTGCCAGCAGTCCAGAAGGGGATTCACCCCTCCACTTT

D: -
size: -
J: TRBJ1-1
V: TRBV5-1
length: 14
CDR3: CASSDLFMNTEAFF
DNA: TGCGCCAGCAGCGACTTGTTCATGAACACTGAAGCTTTCTTT